The TCR beta chain under discussion was sequenced for a study of blood T cell repertoires in COVID-19. At the level of the study: T cells, B-cell-depleted T cells, or PBMCs provided the cDNA or gDNA that served as material.

In the original analysis: Estimates of nucleated cell counts were drawn from the amplification of reference gene primers. Here immunoSEQ multiplex PCR was the method, and the copy in TCRdb shows in-frame clones only, minus some. That table gives V, J and clone size, and the DNA gave D and trimming. The table lists around 250,000 clones, approximately 85% of them singletons. Cohort placement rested on clinical history that participants reported themselves. Recovered status applied to Cohort 3 donors who had two consecutive negative PCRs. It also applied to those with clearance or with symptom resolution. Sequencing input: PBMCs or T cells enriched from blood (not recorded which). This TCR derives from a woman aged 45 to 65 who had recovered from COVID-19.

The CDR3 sequence is CASSQAGIWQETQYF. For the CDR3, the DNA is TGCGCCAGCAGCCAAGCGGGGATCTGGCAAGAGACCCAGTACTTC. This rearrangement joins TRBV4-1 to TRBJ2-5, with D possibly matching TRBD2 (5 bases). V was shortened by 1 base and J by 2 bases, with 11 bases between the two germline ends. CDR3 length: 15 amino acids. Germline V gene lookup returns CDR1 MGHRA and CDR2 YSYEKL.